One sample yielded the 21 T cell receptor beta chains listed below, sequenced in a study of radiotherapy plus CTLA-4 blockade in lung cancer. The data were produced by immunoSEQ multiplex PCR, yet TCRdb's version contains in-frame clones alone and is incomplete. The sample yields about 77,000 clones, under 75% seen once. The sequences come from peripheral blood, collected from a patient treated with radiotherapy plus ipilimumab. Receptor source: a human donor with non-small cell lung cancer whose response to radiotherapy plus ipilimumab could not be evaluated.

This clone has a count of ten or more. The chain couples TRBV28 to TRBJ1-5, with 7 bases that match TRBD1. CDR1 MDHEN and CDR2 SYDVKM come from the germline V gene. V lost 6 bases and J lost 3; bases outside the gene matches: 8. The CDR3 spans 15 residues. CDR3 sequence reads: CASRTRTGPNQPQHF. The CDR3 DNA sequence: TGTGCCAGCAGGACGCGGACAGGACCCAATCAGCCCCAGCATTTT.

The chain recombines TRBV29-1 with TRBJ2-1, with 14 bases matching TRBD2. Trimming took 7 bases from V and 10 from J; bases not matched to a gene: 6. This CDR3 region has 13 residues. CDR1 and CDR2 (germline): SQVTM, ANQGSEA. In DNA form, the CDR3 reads TGCAGCGGCGGACTAGCGGGAGGCGGGGAGCAGTTCTTC. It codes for CSGGLAGGGEQFF.

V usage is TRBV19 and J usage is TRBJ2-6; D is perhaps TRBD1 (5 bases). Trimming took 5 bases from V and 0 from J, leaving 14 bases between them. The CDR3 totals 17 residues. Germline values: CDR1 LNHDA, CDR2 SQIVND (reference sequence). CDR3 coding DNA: TGTGCCAGTAGTTCTTTGTTCAGGGTCTCTGGGGCCAACGTCCTGACTTTC. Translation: CASSSLFRVSGANVLTF. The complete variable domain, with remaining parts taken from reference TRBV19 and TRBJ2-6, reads DGGITQSPKYLFRKEGQNVTLSCEQNLNHDAMYWYRQDPGQGLRLIYYSQIVNDFQKGDIAEGYSVSREKKESFPLTVTSAQKNPTAFYLCASSSLFRVSGANVLTFGAGSRLTVL.

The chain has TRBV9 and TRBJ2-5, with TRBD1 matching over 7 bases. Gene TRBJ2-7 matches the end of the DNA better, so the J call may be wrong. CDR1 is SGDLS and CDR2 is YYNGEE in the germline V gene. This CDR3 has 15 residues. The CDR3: CASSVAGTVSYEQYF. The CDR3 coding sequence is TGTGCCAGCAGCGTAGCGGGGACAGTCTCCTACGAGCAGTACTTC.

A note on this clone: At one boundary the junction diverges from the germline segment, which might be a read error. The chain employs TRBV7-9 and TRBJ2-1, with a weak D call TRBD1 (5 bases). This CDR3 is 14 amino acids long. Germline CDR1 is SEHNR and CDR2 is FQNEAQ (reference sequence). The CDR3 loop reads CASSLERTGPKVVF. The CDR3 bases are TGTGCCAGCAGCTTAGAACGCACAGGCCCCAAGGTGGTCTTC.

CDR3 amino acids: CASRGRNSPLHF. The CDR3 DNA reads as TGTGCCAGTCGGGGTCGTAATTCACCCCTCCACTTT. The chain carries TRBV30 and TRBJ1-6; unclear D gene. Trimming removed 8 bases at V and 6 bases at J, with 11 bases between. This CDR3 region has 12 residues. The germline V gene has CDR1 GTSNPN and CDR2 SVGIG (reference sequence).

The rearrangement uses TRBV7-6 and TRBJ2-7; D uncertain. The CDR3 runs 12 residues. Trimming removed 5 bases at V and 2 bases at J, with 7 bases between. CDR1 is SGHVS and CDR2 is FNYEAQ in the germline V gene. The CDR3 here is CASSVGAYEQYF. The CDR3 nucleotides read TGTGCCAGCAGCGTGGGCGCCTACGAGCAGTACTTC.

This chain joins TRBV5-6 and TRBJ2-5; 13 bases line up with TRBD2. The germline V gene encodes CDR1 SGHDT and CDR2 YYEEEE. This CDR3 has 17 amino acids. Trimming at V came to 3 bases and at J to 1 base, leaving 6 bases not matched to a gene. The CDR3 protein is CASSWGRLAGGQETQYF. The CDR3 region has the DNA TGTGCCAGCAGCTGGGGGAGACTAGCGGGGGGCCAAGAGACCCAGTACTTC.

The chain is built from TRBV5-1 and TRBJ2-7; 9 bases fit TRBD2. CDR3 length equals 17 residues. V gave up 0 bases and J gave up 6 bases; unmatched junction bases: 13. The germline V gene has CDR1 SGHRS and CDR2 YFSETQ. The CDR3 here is CASSLDGLAGVVGEQYF. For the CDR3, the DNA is TGCGCCAGCAGCTTGGACGGGTTAGCGGGAGTAGTAGGCGAGCAGTACTTC. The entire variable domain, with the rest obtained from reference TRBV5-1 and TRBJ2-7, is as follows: KAGVTQTPRYLIKTRGQQVTLSCSPISGHRSVSWYQQTPGQGLQFLFEYFSETQRNKGNFPGRFSGRQFSNSRSEMNVSTLELGDSALYLCASSLDGLAGVVGEQYFGPGTRLTVT.

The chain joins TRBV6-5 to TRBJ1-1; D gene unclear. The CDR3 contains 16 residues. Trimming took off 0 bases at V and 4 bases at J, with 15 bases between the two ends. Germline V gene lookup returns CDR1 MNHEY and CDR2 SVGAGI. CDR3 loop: CASSYSGGDSFTEAFF. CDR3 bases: TGTGCCAGCAGTTACTCGGGAGGAGATTCTTTCACTGAAGCTTTCTTT.

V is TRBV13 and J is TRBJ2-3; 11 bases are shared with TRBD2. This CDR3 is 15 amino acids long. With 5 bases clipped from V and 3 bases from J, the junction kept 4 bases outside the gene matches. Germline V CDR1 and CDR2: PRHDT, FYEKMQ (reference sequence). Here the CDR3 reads CASSPRTSGTDTQYF. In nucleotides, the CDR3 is TGTGCCAGCAGCCCCAGGACTAGCGGGACAGATACGCAGTATTTT.

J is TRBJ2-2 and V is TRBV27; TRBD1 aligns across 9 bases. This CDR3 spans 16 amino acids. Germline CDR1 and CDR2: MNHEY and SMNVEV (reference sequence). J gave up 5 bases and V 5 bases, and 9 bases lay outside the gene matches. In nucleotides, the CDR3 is TGTGCCAGCAGTGAGTGGACAGGGGCGCTAACCGGGGAGCTGTTTTTT. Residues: CASSEWTGALTGELFF.

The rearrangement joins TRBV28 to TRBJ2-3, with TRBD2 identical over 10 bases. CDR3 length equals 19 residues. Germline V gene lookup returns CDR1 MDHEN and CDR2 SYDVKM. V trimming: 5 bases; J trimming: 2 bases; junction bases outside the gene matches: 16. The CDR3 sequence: CASSKGPHWTSGYTDTQYF. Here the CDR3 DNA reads TGTGCCAGCAGTAAAGGACCTCACTGGACTAGCGGCTACACAGATACGCAGTATTTT.

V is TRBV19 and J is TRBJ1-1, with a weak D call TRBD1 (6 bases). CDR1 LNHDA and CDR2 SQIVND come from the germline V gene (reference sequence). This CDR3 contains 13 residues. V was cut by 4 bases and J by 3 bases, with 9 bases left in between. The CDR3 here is CASSTGDYTEAFF. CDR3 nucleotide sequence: TGTGCCAGTAGTACAGGGGATTACACTGAAGCTTTCTTT.

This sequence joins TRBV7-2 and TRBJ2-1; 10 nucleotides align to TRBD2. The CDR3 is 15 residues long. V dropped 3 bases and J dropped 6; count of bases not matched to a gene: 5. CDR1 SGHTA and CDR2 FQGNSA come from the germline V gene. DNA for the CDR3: TGTGCCAGCAGCTTTAGCGGGGGGTGGGGCAATGAGCAGTTCTTC. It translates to CASSFSGGWGNEQFF.

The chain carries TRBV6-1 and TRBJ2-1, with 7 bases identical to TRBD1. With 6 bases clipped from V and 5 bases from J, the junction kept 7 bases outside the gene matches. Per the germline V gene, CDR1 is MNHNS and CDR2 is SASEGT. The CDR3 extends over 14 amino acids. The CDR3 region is CASRSTGPNNEQFF. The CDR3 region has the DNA TGTGCCAGCAGGTCGACAGGGCCAAACAATGAGCAGTTCTTC.

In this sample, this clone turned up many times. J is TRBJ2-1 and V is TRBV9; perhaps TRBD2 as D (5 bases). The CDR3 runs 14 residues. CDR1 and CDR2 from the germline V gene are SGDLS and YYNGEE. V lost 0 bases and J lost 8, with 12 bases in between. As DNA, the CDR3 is TGTGCCAGCAGCGTAGCCGTTAGCGTCTATGAGCAGTTCTTC. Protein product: CASSVAVSVYEQFF.

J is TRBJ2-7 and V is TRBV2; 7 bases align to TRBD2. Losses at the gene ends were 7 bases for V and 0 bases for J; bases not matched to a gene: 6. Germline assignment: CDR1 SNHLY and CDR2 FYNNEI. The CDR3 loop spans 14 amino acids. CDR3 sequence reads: CASTERESSYEQYF. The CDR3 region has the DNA TGTGCCAGCACCGAGCGGGAAAGCTCCTACGAGCAGTACTTC. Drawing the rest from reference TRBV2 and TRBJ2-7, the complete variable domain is EPEVTQTPSHQVTQMGQEVILRCVPISNHLYFYWYRQILGQKVEFLVSFYNNEISEKSEIFDDQFSVERPDGSNFTLKIRSTKLEDSAMYFCASTERESSYEQYFGPGTRLTVT.

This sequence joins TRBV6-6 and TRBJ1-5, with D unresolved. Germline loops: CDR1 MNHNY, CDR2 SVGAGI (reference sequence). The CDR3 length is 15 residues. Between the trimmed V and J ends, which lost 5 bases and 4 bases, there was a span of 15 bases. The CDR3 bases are TGTGCCAGCAGTCCCCAACCCGGCGGGAATCAGCCCCAGCATTTT. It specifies CASSPQPGGNQPQHF.

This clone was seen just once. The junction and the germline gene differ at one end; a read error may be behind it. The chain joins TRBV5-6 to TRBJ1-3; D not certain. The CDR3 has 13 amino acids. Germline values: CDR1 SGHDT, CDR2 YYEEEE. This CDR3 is CASSLGSRNTIYF. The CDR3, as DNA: TGTGCCAGCAGCTTGGGCTCTAGAAACACCATATATTTT.

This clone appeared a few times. DNA for the CDR3: TGCAGCAGCGGAGACGACGAGCAGTACTTC. Translated, it gives CSSGDDEQYF. The rearrangement uses TRBV20-1 and TRBJ2-7; tentatively, D is TRBD2 (5 bases). CDR1 is DFQATT and CDR2 is SNEGSKA in the germline V gene (reference sequence). The length of the CDR3 is 10 residues.